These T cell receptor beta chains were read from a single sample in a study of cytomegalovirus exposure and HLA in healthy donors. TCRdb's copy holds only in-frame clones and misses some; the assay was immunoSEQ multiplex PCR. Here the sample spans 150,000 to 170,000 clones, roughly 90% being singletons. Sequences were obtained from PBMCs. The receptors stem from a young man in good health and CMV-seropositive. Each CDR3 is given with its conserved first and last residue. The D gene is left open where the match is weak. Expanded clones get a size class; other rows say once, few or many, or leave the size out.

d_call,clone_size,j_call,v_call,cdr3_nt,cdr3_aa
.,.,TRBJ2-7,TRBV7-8,TGTGCCAGCAGCTCAGACAGGTACGAGCAGTACTTC,CASSSDRYEQYF
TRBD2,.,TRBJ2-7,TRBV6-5,TGTGCCAGCAGTGGGACGACTAGCGGGAGCTACGAGCAGTACTTC,CASSGTTSGSYEQYF
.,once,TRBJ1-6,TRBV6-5,TGTGCCAGCAGCCGCCAGGTCGGAAATTCACCCCTCCACTTT,CASSRQVGNSPLHF
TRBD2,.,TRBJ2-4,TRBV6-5,TGTGCCAGCAGTTACGCGGGAGGAGGCATTCAGTACTTC,CASSYAGGGIQYF
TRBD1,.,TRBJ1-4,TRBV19,TGTGCCAGTAGTATGTGGACAGGGGGCAGAAATGAAAAACTGTTTTTT,CASSMWTGGRNEKLFF
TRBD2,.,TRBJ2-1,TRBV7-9,TGTGCCAGCAAAACATCGGGGGGAACGTATAATGAGCAGTTCTTC,CASKTSGGTYNEQFF
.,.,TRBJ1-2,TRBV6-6,TGTGCCAGCAGTTACTCTACAACAGGGAATGGCTACACCTTC,CASSYSTTGNGYTF
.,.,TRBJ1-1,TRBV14,TGTGCCAGCAGCCTGAACCCCCCCGGCACTGAAGCTTTCTTT,CASSLNPPGTEAFF
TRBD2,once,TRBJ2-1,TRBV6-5,TGTGCCAGCAGTTCCCGGACTAGCCCTTACAATGAGCAGTTCTTC,CASSSRTSPYNEQFF
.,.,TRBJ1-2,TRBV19,TGTGCCAGTAGTATGGGGGCCTCCGTAGGCTATGGCTACACCTTC,CASSMGASVGYGYTF
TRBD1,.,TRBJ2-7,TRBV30,TGTGCCTGGAGTTTTTTACAGGGGTCTGGGTCCTACGAGCAGTACTTC,CAWSFLQGSGSYEQYF
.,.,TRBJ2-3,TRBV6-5,TGTGCCAGCAGTTACCAGGTTGGGACAGATACGCAGTATTTT,CASSYQVGTDTQYF
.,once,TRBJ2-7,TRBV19,TGTGCCAGTAGTATGTCGGACGGGGCCTACGAGCAGTACTTC,CASSMSDGAYEQYF
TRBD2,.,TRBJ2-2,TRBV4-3,TGCGCCAGCAGCCTCGGGACTAGCGGGGGCCTGAACACCGGGGAGCTGTTTTTT,CASSLGTSGGLNTGELFF
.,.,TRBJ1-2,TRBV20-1,TGCAGTGCTAGAGGGGAGTATGGCTACACCTTC,CSARGEYGYTF
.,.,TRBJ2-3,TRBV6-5,TGTGCCAGCAGTTACTCGTCACAGGCAGATACGCAGTATTTT,CASSYSSQADTQYF
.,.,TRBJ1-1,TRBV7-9,TGTGCCAGCAGCCAGCAGGCTCTTGAAGCTTTCTTT,CASSQQALEAFF
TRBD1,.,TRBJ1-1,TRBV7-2,TGTGCCAGCAGCTTACGCCGGGACAGGGAGTTTGACGCTTTCTTT,CASSLRRDREFDAFF
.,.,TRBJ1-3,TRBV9,TGTGCCAGCAGCGTAGTTGCTGCGGGGACTGGAAACACCATATATTTT,CASSVVAAGTGNTIYF
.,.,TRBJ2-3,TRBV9,TGTGCCTCCCGGAGCCCCAGCCACCGTACGCAGTATTTT,CASRSPSHRTQYF
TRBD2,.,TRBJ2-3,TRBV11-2,TGTGCCAGCAGCCTAGCTAGCGGGGCCACAGATACGCAGTATTTT,CASSLASGATDTQYF
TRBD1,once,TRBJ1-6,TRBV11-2,TGTGCCAGCAGCTCTTACCGGGACAGGGGCCCCAATTCACCCCTCCACTTT,CASSSYRDRGPNSPLHF
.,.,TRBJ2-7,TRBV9,TGTGCCAGCAGCGTAGCTCTGGGCCCCCCCGGGGCCTACGAGCAGTACTTC,CASSVALGPPGAYEQYF
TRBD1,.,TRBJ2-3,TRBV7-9,TGTGCCAGCAGCTTCGTAAAGACAGGGAGCACAGATACGCAGTATTTT,CASSFVKTGSTDTQYF
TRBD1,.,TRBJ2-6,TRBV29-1,TGCAGCGTTCACTTCGACAGGGCCCCAATTAATGGGGCCAACGTCCTGACTTTC,CSVHFDRAPINGANVLTF
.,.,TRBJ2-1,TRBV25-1,TGTGCCAGCAGTGAGGAGGGCCGATCTAGTGAGCAGTTCTTC,CASSEEGRSSEQFF
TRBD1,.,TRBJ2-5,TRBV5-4,TGTGCCAGCAGCTTGGGGACAGGGTATCAAGAGACCCAGTACTTC,CASSLGTGYQETQYF
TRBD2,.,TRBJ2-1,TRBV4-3,TGCGCCAGCAGCCAAGATCCCAGCGGGACTTACAATGAGCAGTTCTTC,CASSQDPSGTYNEQFF
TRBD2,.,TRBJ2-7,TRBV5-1,TGCGCCAGCAGCCCGGACCGTACTAGCGGGAGCGAGCAGTACTTC,CASSPDRTSGSEQYF
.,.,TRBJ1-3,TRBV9,TGTGCCAGCAGCGAGACAGAGAGCTCTGGAAACACCATATATTTT,CASSETESSGNTIYF
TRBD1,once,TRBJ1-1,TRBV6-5,TGTGCCAGCAGTTACCGGGCAGGGGGCGTGAACACTGAAGCTTTCTTT,CASSYRAGGVNTEAFF
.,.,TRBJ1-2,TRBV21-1,TGTGCCAGCAGCAGGGCCTGTAGATATGGCTACACCTTC,CASSRACRYGYTF
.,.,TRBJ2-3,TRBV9,TGTGCCAGCAGCGTAGAACTAGCCACAGATACGCAGTATTTT,CASSVELATDTQYF
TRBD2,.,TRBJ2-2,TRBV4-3,TGCGCCAGCAGCCAATTAGGACTAGCTAAGAACACCGGGGAGCTGTTTTTT,CASSQLGLAKNTGELFF
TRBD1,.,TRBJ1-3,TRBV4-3,TGCGCCAGCAGCCCTACTGAAACAGGGGGCGGAAACACCATATATTTT,CASSPTETGGGNTIYF